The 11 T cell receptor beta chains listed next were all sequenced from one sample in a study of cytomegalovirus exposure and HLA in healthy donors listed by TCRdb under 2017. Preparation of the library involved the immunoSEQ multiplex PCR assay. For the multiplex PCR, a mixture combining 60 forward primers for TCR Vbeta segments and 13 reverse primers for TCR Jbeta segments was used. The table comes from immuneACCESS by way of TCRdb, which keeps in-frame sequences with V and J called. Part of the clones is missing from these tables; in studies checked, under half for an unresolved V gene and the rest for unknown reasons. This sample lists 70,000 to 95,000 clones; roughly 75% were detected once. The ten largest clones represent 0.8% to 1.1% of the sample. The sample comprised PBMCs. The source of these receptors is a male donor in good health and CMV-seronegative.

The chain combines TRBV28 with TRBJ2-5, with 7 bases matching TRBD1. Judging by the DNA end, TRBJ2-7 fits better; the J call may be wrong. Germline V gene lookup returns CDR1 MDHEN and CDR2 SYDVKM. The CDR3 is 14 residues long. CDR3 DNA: TGTGCCAGCAGTTTATACAGGGGCACCTACGAGCAGTACTTC. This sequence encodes CASSLYRGTYEQYF.

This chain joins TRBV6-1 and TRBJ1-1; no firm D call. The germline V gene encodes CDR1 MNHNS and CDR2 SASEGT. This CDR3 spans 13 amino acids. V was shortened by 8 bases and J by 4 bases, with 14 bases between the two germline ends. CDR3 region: CASQEMRSTEAFF. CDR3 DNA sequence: TGTGCCAGCCAAGAGATGCGGAGCACTGAAGCTTTCTTT.

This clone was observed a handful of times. CDR3 protein: CASTRTGGGTEAFF. CDR3 nucleotides: TGTGCCAGCACCCGGACCGGCGGGGGGACTGAAGCTTTCTTT. The chain couples TRBV2 to TRBJ1-1, with D perhaps TRBD1 (5 bases). There are 14 residues in the CDR3. The germline V gene has CDR1 SNHLY and CDR2 FYNNEI. V dropped 7 bases and J dropped 5 bases, with 17 bases sitting between them.

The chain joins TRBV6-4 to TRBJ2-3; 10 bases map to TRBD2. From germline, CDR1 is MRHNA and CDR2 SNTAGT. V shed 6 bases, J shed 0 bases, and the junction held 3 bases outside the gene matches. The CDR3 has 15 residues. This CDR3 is CASSAGLASTDTQYF. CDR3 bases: TGTGCCAGCAGCGCGGGACTAGCGAGCACAGATACGCAGTATTTT.

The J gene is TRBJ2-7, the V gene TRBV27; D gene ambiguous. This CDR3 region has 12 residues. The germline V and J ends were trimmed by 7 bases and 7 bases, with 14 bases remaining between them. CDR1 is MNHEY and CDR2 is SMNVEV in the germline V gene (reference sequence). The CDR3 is CASTGRSREQYF. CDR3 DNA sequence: TGTGCCAGCACAGGCAGGTCCCGGGAGCAGTACTTC.

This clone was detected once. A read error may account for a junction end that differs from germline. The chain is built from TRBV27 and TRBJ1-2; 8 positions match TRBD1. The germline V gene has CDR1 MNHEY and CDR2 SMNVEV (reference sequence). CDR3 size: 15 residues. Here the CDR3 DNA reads TGTGCCAGCAGTTTGACAGGGGTAGCTAACTATGGCTACCCCTTC. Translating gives CASSLTGVANYGYPF.

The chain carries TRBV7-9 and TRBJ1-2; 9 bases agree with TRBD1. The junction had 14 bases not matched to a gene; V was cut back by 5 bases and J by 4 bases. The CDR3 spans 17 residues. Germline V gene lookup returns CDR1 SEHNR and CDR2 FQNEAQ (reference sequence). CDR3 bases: TGTGCCAGCAGCACCGGGACAGGGTTAAGTCTCAGCTATGGCTACACCTTC. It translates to CASSTGTGLSLSYGYTF.

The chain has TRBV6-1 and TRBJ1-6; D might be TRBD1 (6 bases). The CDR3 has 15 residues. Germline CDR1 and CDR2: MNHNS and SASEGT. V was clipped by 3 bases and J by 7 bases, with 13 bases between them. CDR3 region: CASSEKQGANSPLHF. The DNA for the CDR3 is TGTGCCAGCAGTGAGAAACAGGGAGCGAATTCACCCCTCCACTTT.

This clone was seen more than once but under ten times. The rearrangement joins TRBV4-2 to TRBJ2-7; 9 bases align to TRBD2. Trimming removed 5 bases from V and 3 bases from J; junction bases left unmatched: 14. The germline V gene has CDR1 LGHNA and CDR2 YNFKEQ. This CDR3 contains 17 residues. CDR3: CASSSRITGLAFYEQYF. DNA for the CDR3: TGTGCCAGCAGCTCCCGGATAACGGGACTAGCATTCTACGAGCAGTACTTC.

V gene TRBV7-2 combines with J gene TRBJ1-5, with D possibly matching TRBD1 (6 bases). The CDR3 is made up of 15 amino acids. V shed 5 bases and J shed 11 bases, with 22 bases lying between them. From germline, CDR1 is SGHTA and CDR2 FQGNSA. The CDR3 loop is CASSPDGSTGRAQHF. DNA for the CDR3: TGTGCCAGCAGCCCAGATGGGAGCACAGGGAGGGCCCAGCATTTT.

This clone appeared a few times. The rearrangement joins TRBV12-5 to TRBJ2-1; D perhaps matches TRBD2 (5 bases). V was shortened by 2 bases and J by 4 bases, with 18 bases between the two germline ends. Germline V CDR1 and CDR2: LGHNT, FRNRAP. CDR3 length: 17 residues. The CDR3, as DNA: TGTGCTAGTGGTTTGACAAGGGTAGCCGGGGATTACAATGAGCAGTTCTTC. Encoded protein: CASGLTRVAGDYNEQFF.